These 13 T cell receptor beta chains originate from one sample sequenced in a study of cytomegalovirus exposure and HLA in healthy donors. The PCR used 60 Vbeta and 13 Jbeta primers. This table comes from immunoSEQ multiplex PCR, and its TCRdb copy is limited to in-frame clones, with some not included. Here the sample spans some 140,000 clones, more than 70% being singletons. Specimen: PBMCs. Receptors originate from a young man in good health and CMV-seronegative.

V usage is TRBV6-5 and J usage is TRBJ2-7; 11 bases align to TRBD2. The CDR3 length is 15 residues. Germline V gene sequence: CDR1 MNHEY, CDR2 SVGAGI. Unmatched junction bases numbered 8, after V lost 6 bases and J lost 4 bases. CDR3 nucleotides: TGTGCCAGCAGCCTGACTAGCGGGAAGGGATACGAGCAGTACTTC. This encodes CASSLTSGKGYEQYF.

The genes are TRBV5-5 and TRBJ2-7; possibly TRBD1 for D (6 bases). The CDR3 length is 15 residues. CDR1 and CDR2 from the germline V gene are SGHKS and YYEKEE (reference sequence). V was clipped by 2 bases and J by 6 bases, with 18 bases between them. CDR3 protein: CASSFWDNQRREQYF. The CDR3 DNA follows: TGTGCCAGCAGCTTTTGGGACAACCAACGTCGCGAGCAGTACTTC.

The chain has TRBV19 and TRBJ1-5, with a weak D call TRBD1 (6 bases). This CDR3 has 16 residues. The V end was cut by 1 base, the J end by 2 bases, with 12 bases between. The germline gives CDR1 LNHDA, CDR2 SQIVND (reference sequence). The CDR3 coding sequence is TGTGCCAGTAGTATAGGGGCAGGGGTGGGCAATCAGCCCCAGCATTTT. Its protein is CASSIGAGVGNQPQHF.

The rearrangement links TRBV18 to TRBJ2-3, with D possibly TRBD2 on 7 matching bases. The CDR3 spans 16 residues. Trimming cost V 6 bases and J 4 bases, with 20 bases left between them. Germline CDR1 is KGHSH and CDR2 is LQKENI. In DNA form, the CDR3 reads TGTGCCAGCTCGGCGGGAGCGACCAGGGGCTCAGATACGCAGTATTTT. This sequence encodes CASSAGATRGSDTQYF.

The V gene is TRBV30, the J gene TRBJ1-2; TRBD1 is a possible D gene (6 bases). The ends were cut back, 2 bases at V and 6 bases at J, with 19 bases in the middle. The CDR3 runs to 15 residues. Germline CDR1 GTSNPN, CDR2 SVGIG (reference sequence). CDR3 coding DNA: TGTGCCTGGAGTCCAACCTCGGCAGGGGCGGATGGCTACACCTTC. Translating gives CAWSPTSAGADGYTF. The complete variable domain, with remaining parts taken from reference TRBV30 and TRBJ1-2, reads SQTIHQWPATLVQPVGSPLSLECTVEGTSNPNLYWYRQAAGRGLQLLFYSVGIGQISSEVPQNLSASRPQDRQFILSSKKLLLSDSGFYLCAWSPTSAGADGYTFGSGTRLTVV.

This chain connects TRBV4-1 to TRBJ2-5; 12 bases match TRBD2. Germline V lookup: CDR1 MGHRA, CDR2 YSYEKL. This CDR3 spans 19 amino acids. Losses at the gene ends were 0 bases for V and 1 base for J; bases not matched to a gene: 9. The CDR3 sequence is CASSQDGGLGLAGQETQYF. DNA of the CDR3: TGCGCCAGCAGCCAAGATGGAGGGCTGGGACTAGCGGGCCAAGAGACCCAGTACTTC.

This chain uses TRBV6-5 with TRBJ2-3; TRBD1 is a possible D gene (5 bases). CDR3 size: 15 residues. V was clipped by 5 bases and J by 1 base, with 13 bases between them. Germline CDR1 is MNHEY and CDR2 is SVGAGI. The CDR3 here is CASSHLPTGTDTQYF. For the CDR3, the DNA is TGTGCCAGCAGTCACCTCCCGACAGGCACAGATACGCAGTATTTT.

This chain links TRBV21-1 with TRBJ1-1. TRBV21-1 has pseudogene status. CDR3 size: 15 residues. CDR3 coding DNA: TGTGCCAGCAGTCCCATAAAAAGCAAGAACACTGAAGCTTTCTTT. Encoded protein: CASSPIKSKNTEAFF.

The chain couples TRBV2 to TRBJ2-7; TRBD2 aligns across 9 bases. The CDR3 is made up of 15 amino acids. The J segment lost 5 bases and the V segment lost 1 base, leaving 6 bases of the junction unmatched. From germline, CDR1 is SNHLY and CDR2 FYNNEI. This chain's CDR3 is CASSEGPSGTDEQYF. The CDR3 coding sequence is TGTGCCAGCAGTGAAGGTCCTAGCGGGACCGACGAGCAGTACTTC.

The rearrangement joins TRBV28 to TRBJ2-3, with D uncertain. The V end lost 9 bases, the J end lost 0 bases, and 10 bases lay between the germline ends. Germline V gene sequence: CDR1 MDHEN, CDR2 SYDVKM. The CDR3 has 13 amino acids. The CDR3 reads CASQIPSTDTQYF. CDR3 DNA sequence: TGTGCCAGTCAGATCCCTAGCACAGATACGCAGTATTTT.

This clone was counted between two and nine times. The chain couples TRBV15 to TRBJ2-5; D might be TRBD2 (6 bases). The V end was cut by 0 bases, the J end by 4 bases, with 12 bases between. Germline assignment: CDR1 LNHNV and CDR2 YYDKDF (reference sequence). There are 15 residues in the CDR3. The CDR3, as DNA: TGTGCCACCAGCAGAGACCCCTCGGGACTAGAGACCCAGTACTTC. It is translated as CATSRDPSGLETQYF.

This chain links TRBV5-1 with TRBJ2-5, with 11 nucleotides matching TRBD2. The CDR3 contains 15 residues. Germline trimming cut 0 bases from V and 2 bases from J; bases unmatched to any gene: 0. CDR1 is SGHRS, CDR2 YFSETQ, per germline. The DNA for the CDR3 is TGCGCCAGCAGCTTGGGGACTAGCGGGCAAGAGACCCAGTACTTC. Its protein is CASSLGTSGQETQYF. Using reference TRBV5-1 and TRBJ2-5 for the parts outside the CDR3, the full variable domain is KAGVTQTPRYLIKTRGQQVTLSCSPISGHRSVSWYQQTPGQGLQFLFEYFSETQRNKGNFPGRFSGRQFSNSRSEMNVSTLELGDSALYLCASSLGTSGQETQYFGPGTRLLVL.

V gene TRBV7-6 combines with J gene TRBJ2-3; 9 bases are a match to TRBD2. V was clipped by 4 bases and J by 2 bases; unmatched bases: 13. CDR1 SGHVS and CDR2 FNYEAQ come from the germline V gene. This CDR3 comprises 18 residues. The CDR3 reads CASSSKLPGTSPTDTQYF. The CDR3 coding sequence is TGTGCCAGCAGCTCCAAACTTCCCGGGACTAGCCCCACAGATACGCAGTATTTT.